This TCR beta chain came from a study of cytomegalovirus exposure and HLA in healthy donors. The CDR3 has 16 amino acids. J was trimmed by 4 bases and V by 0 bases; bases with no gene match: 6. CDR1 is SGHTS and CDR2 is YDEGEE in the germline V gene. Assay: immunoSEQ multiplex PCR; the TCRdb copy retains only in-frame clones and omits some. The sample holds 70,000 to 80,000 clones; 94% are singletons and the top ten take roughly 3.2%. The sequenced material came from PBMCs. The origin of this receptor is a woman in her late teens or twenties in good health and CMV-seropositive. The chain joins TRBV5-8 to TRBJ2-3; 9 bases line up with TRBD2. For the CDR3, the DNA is TGTGCCAGCAGCTTGGCAGGGCGGGGGGGCCCAGATACGCAGTATTTT. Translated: CASSLAGRGGPDTQYF. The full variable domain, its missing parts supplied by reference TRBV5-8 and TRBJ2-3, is EAGVTQSPTHLIKTRGQQATLRCSPISGHTSVYWYQQALGLGLQFLLWYDEGEERNRGNFPPRFSGRQFPNYSSELNVNALELEDSALYLCASSLAGRGGPDTQYFGPGTRLTVL.